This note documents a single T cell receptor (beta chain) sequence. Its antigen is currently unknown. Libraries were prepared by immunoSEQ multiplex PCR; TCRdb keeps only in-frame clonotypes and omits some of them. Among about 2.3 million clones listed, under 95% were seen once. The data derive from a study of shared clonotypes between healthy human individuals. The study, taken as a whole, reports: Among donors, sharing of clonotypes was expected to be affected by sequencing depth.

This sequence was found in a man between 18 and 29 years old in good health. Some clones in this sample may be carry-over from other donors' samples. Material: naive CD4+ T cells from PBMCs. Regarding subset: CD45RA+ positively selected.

The CDR3 DNA sequence: TGTGCCAGCAGCGGAGGACAGCCGTATGGCTACACCTTC. Its translation: CASSGGQPYGYTF. The rearrangement joins TRBV6-1 to TRBJ1-2; perhaps TRBD1 as D (6 bases). The V and J ends lost 6 bases and 5 bases respectively, with 13 bases between them. This CDR3 spans 13 amino acids. Germline assignment: CDR1 MNHNS and CDR2 SASEGT.